This T cell receptor beta chain was observed in a study of blood T cells in healthy people across ages. Findings and limits, study-wide: The study found TCR beta diversity correlated strongly with naive T cell percentage. Older individuals had lower TCR beta diversity per million T cells (the decline was roughly linear).

CDR3 length: 15 amino acids. Trimming removed 0 bases from V and 5 bases from J, with 13 bases in between. In germline, CDR1 is SGHAT, CDR2 FQNNGV. Points on this clonotype: Its matching antigen is unknown.

Next came a second PCR, run for roughly 6 to 11 cycles, which used a sample-barcoded 5' primer along with a J-beta primer mix. Each cDNA molecule was tagged by a template-switch adaptor with 12 random nucleotides. TCRdb called the 5' RACE reads again in MiXCR, with one record for every CDR3 protein. The table records 730,000 or so distinct CDR3 sequences, around 38% of them present only once. The specimen sequenced was blood. J is TRBJ1-1 and V is TRBV11-2; tentative D call: TRBD1 (6 bases). This clonotype was obtained from a man older than 75 in good health. CDR3 in amino acids: CASSLDRTRGTEAFF. The CDR3 coding sequence is TGTGCCAGCAGCTTAGATCGGACTAGGGGGACTGAAGCTTTCTTT. The full variable domain, with the rest looked up from reference TRBV11-2 and TRBJ1-1, is EAGVAQSPRYKIIEKRQSVAFWCNPISGHATLYWYQQILGQGPKLLIQFQNNGVVDDSQLPKDRFSAERLKGVDSTLKIQPAKLEDSAVYLCASSLDRTRGTEAFFGQGTRLTVV.